These 9 T cell receptor beta chains came from one sample sequenced in a study of blood T cell repertoires in COVID-19. The assay was immunoSEQ multiplex PCR, and TCRdb's table has in-frame clones only and misses some. The sample includes fewer than 250,000 clones, more than 75% seen only once; the top ten take 12%. The sample comprised peripheral blood. The receptors originated from a woman aged 40 to 50 with acute or convalescent COVID-19.

The CDR3: CASSHSTSGVADTQYF. The DNA for the CDR3 is TGTGCCAGCAGCCACTCGACTAGCGGGGTGGCAGATACGCAGTATTTT. The chain carries TRBV9 and TRBJ2-3, with TRBD2 identical over 11 bases. The CDR3 covers 16 residues. V lost 4 bases to trimming and J lost 4 bases; unmatched junction nucleotides: 8. Germline V gene lookup returns CDR1 SGDLS and CDR2 YYNGEE.

The chain is built from TRBV5-1 and TRBJ2-1; D is unclear. The V end was cut by 3 bases, the J end by 3 bases, with 13 bases between. CDR1 and CDR2 (germline): SGHRS, YFSETQ. The CDR3 extends over 15 amino acids. CDR3 sequence reads: CASSSHSNLYNEQFF. The CDR3 nucleotides are TGCGCCAGCAGCTCACACAGTAACCTCTACAATGAGCAGTTCTTC.

The rearrangement uses TRBV25-1 and TRBJ2-3, with D perhaps TRBD2 (6 bases). Germline values: CDR1 MGHDK, CDR2 SYGVNS. V was clipped by 4 bases and J by 0 bases, with 11 bases between them. The length of the CDR3 is 15 residues. In nucleotides, the CDR3 is TGTGCCAGCAGTGTGGGGACTCCTAGCACAGATACGCAGTATTTT. Translation gives CASSVGTPSTDTQYF. Full variable domain (rest looked up from reference TRBV25-1 and TRBJ2-3): EADIYQTPRYLVIGTGKKITLECSQTMGHDKMYWYQQDPGMELHLIHYSYGVNSTEKGDLSSESTVSRIRTEHFPLTLESARPSHTSQYLCASSVGTPSTDTQYFGPGTRLTVL.

The gene calls are TRBV5-1 and TRBJ2-5, with D hard to call. CDR3 size: 14 residues. Between the trimmed V and J ends, which lost 4 bases and 3 bases, there was a span of 13 bases. Looked up from germline, CDR1 is SGHRS and CDR2 is YFSETQ. The CDR3 protein is CASSGFRDKETQYF. The CDR3 DNA sequence: TGCGCCAGCAGCGGGTTCCGAGACAAAGAGACCCAGTACTTC.

The genes are TRBV14 and TRBJ2-2; D may be TRBD1 (5 bases). The germline CDR1 and CDR2 sequences are SGHDN and FVKESK. This CDR3 is built from 14 residues. Trimming stripped 4 bases from V and 2 bases from J, with 8 bases between. The CDR3 DNA reads as TGTGCCAGCAGCCGGTGGGGCAACACCGGGGAGCTGTTTTTT. This gives the protein CASSRWGNTGELFF.

The chain couples TRBV18 to TRBJ1-4; 7 nucleotides agree with TRBD1. This CDR3 is built from 16 residues. V shed 2 bases and J 5 bases; nucleotides not matched to a gene: 8. The germline V gene has CDR1 KGHSH and CDR2 LQKENI. CDR3 DNA: TGTGCCAGCTCACCAGAGACAGGGAACTTCAATGAAAAACTGTTTTTT. It is translated as CASSPETGNFNEKLFF.

This clone was seen more than once but under ten times. V gene TRBV15 combines with J gene TRBJ1-6; D might be TRBD1 (5 bases). The CDR3 covers 15 residues. V was trimmed by 1 base and J by 8 bases, leaving 12 bases between them. The germline gives CDR1 LNHNV, CDR2 YYDKDF (reference sequence). CDR3 bases: TGTGCCACCAGCAGAGCCGGTTCAGGGCATTCACCCCTCCACTTT. Its translation: CATSRAGSGHSPLHF.

The chain uses TRBV18 and TRBJ1-1, with D hard to call. The CDR3 totals 14 residues. V was pared by 5 bases and J by 0 bases, with 10 bases between. Germline CDR1 and CDR2: KGHSH and LQKENI. The CDR3 DNA sequence: TGTGCCAGCTCAGACACGCTCTTGAACACTGAAGCTTTCTTT. Its protein is CASSDTLLNTEAFF. Based on the CDR3 plus reference TRBV18 and TRBJ1-1, the full variable domain is NAGVMQNPRHLVRRRGQEARLRCSPMKGHSHVYWYRQLPEEGLKFMVYLQKENIIDESGMPKERFSAEFPKEGPSILRIQQVVRGDSAAYFCASSDTLLNTEAFFGQGTRLTVV.

This chain uses TRBV5-1 with TRBJ2-3; 9 nucleotides match TRBD2. Per germline, CDR1 SGHRS and CDR2 YFSETQ. CDR3 size: 15 residues. V was clipped by 7 bases and J by 4 bases; unmatched bases: 10. The CDR3: CASSAGGSFADTQYF. CDR3 coding DNA: TGCGCCAGCTCAGCGGGGGGATCGTTTGCAGATACGCAGTATTTT. Complete variable domain (other parts from reference TRBV5-1 and TRBJ2-3): KAGVTQTPRYLIKTRGQQVTLSCSPISGHRSVSWYQQTPGQGLQFLFEYFSETQRNKGNFPGRFSGRQFSNSRSEMNVSTLELGDSALYLCASSAGGSFADTQYFGPGTRLTVL.